The entry below describes one T cell receptor (beta chain). The method was immunoSEQ multiplex PCR; TCRdb's version includes in-frame clones alone and lacks a portion of them. The sample lists some 240,000 clones, about 90% occurring once. This sample is drawn from a study of blood T cell repertoires in COVID-19. The CDR3 length is 14 residues. Trimming stripped 1 base from V and 8 bases from J, with 9 bases between. Germline V gene lookup returns CDR1 SNHLY and CDR2 FYNNEI. The sequenced sample consisted of peripheral blood. The rearrangement joins TRBV2 to TRBJ1-6; D is unresolved. The sequence was collected from a woman between 65 and 79 years old with COVID-19, enrolled during active disease. The CDR3 protein is CASSEDSYYSPLHF. As DNA, the CDR3 is TGTGCCAGCAGTGAAGACAGTTATTATTCACCCCTCCACTTT.